This T cell receptor (beta chain) was retrieved from a study of cytomegalovirus exposure and HLA in healthy donors (dated by TCRdb to between 2016 and 2019). Study-wide context: According to a later analysis, the approximately 120 validation repertoires were produced on the same platform as the roughly 720 repertoires of the first cohort. To predict cytomegalovirus infection status, the study brought together high-throughput TCR immunosequencing, statistical association of individual TCRs with disease status, and machine learning. A separate validation cohort of 100 to 150 different subjects was used in addition to the 666-subject first cohort. The study aimed to test whether cataloging public T cell receptors could reveal signatures of past pathogen exposure.

Based on the germline V gene (reference sequence), the CDR1 and CDR2 sequences are SEHNR and FQNEAQ. From the cysteine up to the phenylalanine, the CDR3 has a length of 19 residues. Solely the CDR3 DNA is kept, with 57 bases framed from the first base. V and J are truncated by 2 bases and 2 bases respectively, leaving an intervening sequence of 23 bases. On the study overall, not on this receptor specifically: A later analysis had no HLA typing for the validation cohort, so co-occurrence there was scored across all 120 or so repertoires. Cytomegalovirus status was reported to be diagnosed by the classifier with high specificity and sensitivity in both the original and validation cohorts. Of the cluster scores, 85% to 95% were above 0 in a later analysis, which found that TCRs clustered in the first cohort also tended to co-occur in the 120 validation repertoires. The authors suggested that the approach could potentially be extended to other disease states and immunological phenotypes. A total of 150 to 200 TCR beta chains were listed by the study as associated with cytomegalovirus. In vitro tests confirmed that three of the cytomegalovirus-associated TCR beta chains recognize cytomegalovirus antigens. Most TCR sequences were seen in very few donors, while some public TCRs were found in many individuals.

Of note for this clone: No antigen is known for it. Per-base qualities were not stored, and no clone one base away is much larger.

The library was prepared using the immunoSEQ multiplex PCR assay. The authors' pipeline ran thus. A statistical classification framework was developed to diagnose cytomegalovirus status using the catalog of TCR beta chain sequences. The immuneACCESS repertoire file appears here via TCRdb, limited to in-frame rearrangements. These files lack a portion of the clones; in checked studies, under half of the deficit traces to unresolved V genes, and the cause of the others is not known. V and J calls and clone size follow that table, whereas D and trimming were derived from the DNA. This sample has under 150,000 clones in its table, and roughly nine tenths of those were observed once. The ten largest clonotypes hold 0.6% to 0.8% of the sample. Donors formed part of the validation cohort, which comprised about 130 subjects and was distinct from the first cohort of roughly 600 subjects.

Sequencing was done on a sample of PBMCs. The TCR sequence derives from a man between 18 and 29 years old in good health and CMV-seronegative. The sequence links TRBV7-9 to TRBJ2-3; the best D guess is TRBD1, with 6 bases matching. At the DNA level, the sequence is TGTGCCAGCAGCTTAATCAGTAAAACGACAGGAGGTTTCACAGATACGCAGTATTTT. Translated, it gives CASSLISKTTGGFTDTQYF.